A selection of T cell receptor beta chains follows, all from one sample in a study of blood T cell repertoires in COVID-19. Clones were read by immunoSEQ multiplex PCR, and TCRdb kept only the in-frame ones, dropping some. The sample has over 200,000 clones; 92% are singletons. Input material: peripheral blood. These receptors all come from a man aged 30-40 years with acute or convalescent COVID-19. Each CDR3 is given with its conserved first and last residue. D genes are given only for firm matches. Size tells how often a clone was seen (once, few, many) or the class of an expanded clone, and some rows leave it out.

CDR3aa	CDR3nt	abundance	j_gene	d_gene	v_gene
CASSFEGAGNTEAFF	TGTGCCAGCAGTTTTGAGGGGGCCGGGAACACTGAAGCTTTCTTT	-	TRBJ1-1	TRBD1	TRBV28
CAWAGTGNQPQHF	TGTGCCTGGGCAGGGACAGGCAATCAGCCCCAGCATTTT	-	TRBJ1-5	TRBD1	TRBV30
CASSRTSGAYNEQFF	TGCGCCAGCAGCCGGACTAGCGGGGCCTACAATGAGCAGTTCTTC	-	TRBJ2-1	TRBD2	TRBV5-1
CASSGTSGSGDEQFF	TGTGCCAGCAGCGGCACTAGCGGGAGTGGGGATGAGCAGTTCTTC	-	TRBJ2-1	TRBD2	TRBV9
CASFGSGNTIYF	TGTGCCAGCTTCGGCTCTGGAAACACCATATATTTT	once	TRBJ1-3	-	TRBV28
CASSRQGVSYEQYF	TGTGCCAGCAGCCGACAGGGAGTCTCCTACGAGCAGTACTTC	few	TRBJ2-7	TRBD1	TRBV11-2
CASSTTSADTQYF	TGTGCCAGCTCAACCACTAGCGCAGATACGCAGTATTTT	-	TRBJ2-3	TRBD2	TRBV18
CASSLRTLTGRLAGHEQYF	TGTGCCAGCAGTTTACGGACACTAACCGGCCGACTAGCGGGCCACGAGCAGTACTTC	-	TRBJ2-7	TRBD2	TRBV27
CASSLLDRAVYGYTF	TGTGCCAGCAGCCTACTGGACAGGGCCGTTTATGGCTACACCTTC	-	TRBJ1-2	TRBD1	TRBV7-8
CASSINLAGAPRQFF	TGTGCCAGCAGTATAAATTTAGCGGGGGCCCCTCGCCAGTTCTTC	-	TRBJ2-1	TRBD2	TRBV28
CASSPGRGTGELFF	TGCGCCAGCAGCCCTGGCAGGGGGACCGGGGAGCTGTTTTTT	-	TRBJ2-2	TRBD1	TRBV5-1
CASSFSVAYEQYF	TGTGCCAGCAGTTTTAGTGTGGCCTACGAGCAGTACTTC	-	TRBJ2-7	-	TRBV27
CASSPIRDINTGELFF	TGTGCCAGCAGCCCTATCCGGGACATAAACACCGGGGAGCTGTTTTTT	-	TRBJ2-2	-	TRBV5-6
CASRGGLNEKLFF	TGTGCCAGCAGGGGGGGACTTAATGAAAAACTGTTTTTT	-	TRBJ1-4	-	TRBV27
CASSLRGSGELFF	TGTGCCAGCAGCTTGCGGGGGTCCGGGGAGCTGTTTTTT	few	TRBJ2-2	-	TRBV5-4
CSVGRGGVNTEAFF	TGCAGCGTCGGTCGCGGAGGGGTGAACACTGAAGCTTTCTTT	-	TRBJ1-1	-	TRBV29-1
CASSPPPGYGYTF	TGTGCCAGCAGTCCCCCCCCCGGCTATGGCTACACCTTC	-	TRBJ1-2	-	TRBV28
CASSLAGGVNTEAFF	TGTGCCAGCAGCTTAGCGGGGGGCGTGAACACTGAAGCTTTCTTT	-	TRBJ1-1	-	TRBV11-3
CASSRTTHNYEQYF	TGTGCCAGTAGTAGGACTACACACAACTACGAGCAGTACTTC	once	TRBJ2-7	-	TRBV19
CAWRGAGDHNEQFF	TGTGCCTGGAGAGGCGCGGGGGACCACAATGAGCAGTTCTTC	-	TRBJ2-1	TRBD2	TRBV30
CAWNTRDLSHEQYF	TGTGCCTGGAACACCCGGGACTTATCCCACGAGCAGTACTTC	-	TRBJ2-7	-	TRBV30
CASSLWTGSSDEQFF	TGTGCCAGCAGTTTATGGACCGGGAGCAGCGATGAGCAGTTCTTC	-	TRBJ2-1	-	TRBV28
CAWSVLTGDNQPQHF	TGTGCCTGGAGTGTACTTACAGGGGATAATCAGCCCCAGCATTTT	-	TRBJ1-5	TRBD1	TRBV30
CASSQDAGDGYTF	TGTGCCAGCAGCCAAGATGCAGGGGATGGCTACACCTTC	-	TRBJ1-2	-	TRBV3-1/TRBV3-2
CASSYSTGFGTEAFF	TGTGCCAGCAGTTACTCGACAGGGTTCGGCACTGAAGCTTTCTTT	-	TRBJ1-1	TRBD1	TRBV6-2/TRBV6-3
CASSFDSNNEQFF	TGTGCCAGCAGCTTTGACAGCAACAATGAGCAGTTCTTC	-	TRBJ2-1	-	TRBV7-3